One and the same sample provided the 3 T cell receptor beta chains below, sequenced in a study of somatic mutations in cytotoxic T cells in rheumatoid arthritis. Only in-frame clones appear in the TCRdb table, and some are missing; sequencing was by immunoSEQ multiplex PCR. Found here are just over 20,000 clones, under 85% of them singletons; the top ten hold about 15%. Sequences were obtained from CD8+ T cells sorted from blood. Source of these receptors: an adult with rheumatoid arthritis.

The sample holds one count of this clone. The CDR3 DNA reads as TGTGCCTGGACCTCACCCGGGGCGGGAACTTTGGGGGTCGAGCAGTTCTTC. It yields the protein CAWTSPGAGTLGVEQFF. The chain has TRBV30 and TRBJ2-1, with TRBD2 as a possible D gene (6 bases). Germline V gives CDR1 GTSNPN, CDR2 SVGIG (reference sequence). Trimming removed 4 bases at V and 10 bases at J, with 29 bases between. This CDR3 spans 17 amino acids.

The chain is built from TRBV11-2 and TRBJ2-3; 7 bases match TRBD2. The CDR3 totals 16 residues. Germline CDR1 SGHAT, CDR2 FQNNGV. With V trimmed by 0 bases and J by 4 bases, 7 bases remained unmatched. CDR3 loop: CASSLDPGGSPDTQYF. The CDR3 DNA is TGTGCCAGCAGCTTAGATCCGGGCGGGAGCCCAGATACGCAGTATTTT.

The CDR3 nucleotides are TGTGCCAGCAGCGAGGGGACAGGGAGATACGACGAGCAGTACGTC. Residues: CASSEGTGRYDEQYV. The chain is built from TRBV9 and TRBJ2-7; 9 positions match TRBD1. V dropped 3 bases and J dropped 5; count of bases not matched to a gene: 9. This CDR3 is 15 amino acids long. Germline loops: CDR1 SGDLS, CDR2 YYNGEE.